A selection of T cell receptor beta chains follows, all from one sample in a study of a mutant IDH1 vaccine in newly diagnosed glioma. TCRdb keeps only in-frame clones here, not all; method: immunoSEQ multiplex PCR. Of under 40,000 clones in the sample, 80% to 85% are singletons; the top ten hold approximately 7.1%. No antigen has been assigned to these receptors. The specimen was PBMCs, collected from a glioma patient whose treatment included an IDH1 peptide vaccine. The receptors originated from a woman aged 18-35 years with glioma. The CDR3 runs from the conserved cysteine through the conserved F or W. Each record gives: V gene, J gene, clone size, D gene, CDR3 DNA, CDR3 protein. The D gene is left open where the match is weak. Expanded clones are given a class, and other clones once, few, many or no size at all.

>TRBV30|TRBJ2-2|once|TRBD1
TGTGCCTCGGACAGGAGAAACACCGGGGAGCTGTTTTTT
CASDRRNTGELFF
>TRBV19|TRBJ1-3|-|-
TGTGCCAGTAGCCTATGGACTACATTATCCTCTGGAAACACCATATATTTT
CASSLWTTLSSGNTIYF
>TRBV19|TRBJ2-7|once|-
TGTGCCAGTAGCCCGACGGGCTACTCCTACGAGCAGTACTTC
CASSPTGYSYEQYF
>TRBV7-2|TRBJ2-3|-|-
TGTGCCAGCAGCTTAGCGGGAGCTGGCACAGATACGCAGTATTTT
CASSLAGAGTDTQYF
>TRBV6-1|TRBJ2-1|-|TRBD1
TGTGCCAGCAGAGAGTCGGGACAGATACTCTCTGAGCAGTTCTTC
CASRESGQILSEQFF
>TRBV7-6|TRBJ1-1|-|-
TGTGCCAGCAGCTCTCTACACGGTTTGATTACTGAAGCTTTCTTT
CASSSLHGLITEAFF
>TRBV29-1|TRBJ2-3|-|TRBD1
TGCAGCGCAACAGGGGGTCTCCCAGATACGCAGTATTTT
CSATGGLPDTQYF
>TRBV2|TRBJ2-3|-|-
TGTGCCAGCAGTGTGGGCGGGAAGGCAGATACGCAGTATTTT
CASSVGGKADTQYF
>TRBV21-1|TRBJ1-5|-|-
TGTGCCAGCAGCACAAGTTCAAGGGATCAGCCCCAGCATTTT
CASSTSSRDQPQHF
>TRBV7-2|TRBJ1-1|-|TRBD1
TGTGCCAGCAGCTTAGGGGGACAGGGGGCATATGGTGAAGCTTTCTTT
CASSLGGQGAYGEAFF
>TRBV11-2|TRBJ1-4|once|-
TGTGCCAGCAGCTTAGGAGGGTTCGGTAATGAAAAACTGTTTTTT
CASSLGGFGNEKLFF
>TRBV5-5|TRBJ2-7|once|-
TGTGCCAGCAGCTCCGATCTCGGGTTCTCCTACGAGCAGTACTTC
CASSSDLGFSYEQYF
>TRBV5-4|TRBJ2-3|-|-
TGTGCCAGCAGCCGAGACAAGACAGATACGCAGTATTTT
CASSRDKTDTQYF
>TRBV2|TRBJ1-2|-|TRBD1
TGTGCCAGCAGTCAATCCGAAGGGGGCGCATATGGCTACACCTTC
CASSQSEGGAYGYTF
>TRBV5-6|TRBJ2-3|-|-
TGTGCCAGCAGCTTTATCGGCGGGAACACAGATACGCAGTATTTT
CASSFIGGNTDTQYF
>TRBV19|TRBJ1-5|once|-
TGTGCCAGTAGTTCTTGGGGGAGGAGCAATCAGCCCCAGCATTTT
CASSSWGRSNQPQHF
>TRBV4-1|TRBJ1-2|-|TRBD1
TGCGCCAGCAGCCAAGATCAGTGGACAGGGACCTATGGCTACACCTTC
CASSQDQWTGTYGYTF
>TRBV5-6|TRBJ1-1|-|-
TGTGCCAGCAGTTATATTAACACTGAAGCTTTCTTT
CASSYINTEAFF
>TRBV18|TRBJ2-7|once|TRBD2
TGTGCCAGCTCAACATCTAGCGGGAGCCCCGAGCAGTACTTC
CASSTSSGSPEQYF
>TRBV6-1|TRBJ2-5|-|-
TGTGCCAGCAGTGTCGACGGGATGACCCAGTACTTC
CASSVDGMTQYF
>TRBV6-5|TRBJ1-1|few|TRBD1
TGTGCCAGCAGTCACAGGGGTGAAGCTTTCTTT
CASSHRGEAFF
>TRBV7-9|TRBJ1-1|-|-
TGTGCCAGCACCCTTGAAGCGGGGCTAAAAGCTTTCTTT
CASTLEAGLKAFF